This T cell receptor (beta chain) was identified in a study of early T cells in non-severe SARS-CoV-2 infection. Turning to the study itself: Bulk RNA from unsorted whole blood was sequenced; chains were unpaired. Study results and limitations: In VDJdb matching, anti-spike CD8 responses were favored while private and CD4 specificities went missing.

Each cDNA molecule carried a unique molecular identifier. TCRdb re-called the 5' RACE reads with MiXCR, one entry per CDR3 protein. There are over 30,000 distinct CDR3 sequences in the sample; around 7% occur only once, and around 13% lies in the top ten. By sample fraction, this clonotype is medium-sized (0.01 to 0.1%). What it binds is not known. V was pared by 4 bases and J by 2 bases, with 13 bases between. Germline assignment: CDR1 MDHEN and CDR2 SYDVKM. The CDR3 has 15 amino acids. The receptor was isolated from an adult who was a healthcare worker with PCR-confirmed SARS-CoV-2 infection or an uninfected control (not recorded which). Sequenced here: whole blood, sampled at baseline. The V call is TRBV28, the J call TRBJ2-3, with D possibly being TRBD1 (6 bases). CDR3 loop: CASSSLGGPTDTQYF. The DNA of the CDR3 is TGTGCCAGCAGTTCGTTAGGGGGACCCACAGATACGCAGTATTTT.